The T cell receptor (beta chain) described here comes from a study of Ad26.COV2.S vaccination and SARS-CoV-2 variants. In the study overall: The donor belonged to the COV1001 Ad26.COV2.S trial arm.

Worth noting for this clone: No antigen is known for it.

Sequenced by immunoSEQ multiplex PCR; TCRdb stores in-frame clones only, minus some. The profile shows roughly 500,000 clones, 89% of them singletons. Trimming took 0 bases from V and 8 from J, leaving 17 bases between them. CDR3 length: 15 amino acids. From germline, CDR1 is SGDLS and CDR2 YYNGEE. Study findings and constraints: Using TCR breadth and depth analyses may have led to underestimated total T cell responses. Vaccinated and placebo-treated recipients had similar non-spike TCR breadth.

The sample's treatment: around 19 received Ad26.COV2.S at low or high dose, single or two shots; roughly 5 received placebo; per-sample allocation not given. Samples came from day 63 after the first vaccine or placebo injection. This person who donated was an adult of 18-55 years in Boston. Sequenced material: peripheral blood, taken in a trial of Ad26.COV2.S vaccine versus placebo. The chain combines TRBV9 with TRBJ1-2, with D unclear. This receptor was obtained from a person between 18 and 59 years old who received the Ad26.COV2.S COVID-19 vaccine or a placebo. CDR3 loop: CASSVEVRLEGGYTF. The CDR3, as DNA: TGTGCCAGCAGCGTAGAAGTCAGGCTCGAGGGAGGCTACACCTTC.